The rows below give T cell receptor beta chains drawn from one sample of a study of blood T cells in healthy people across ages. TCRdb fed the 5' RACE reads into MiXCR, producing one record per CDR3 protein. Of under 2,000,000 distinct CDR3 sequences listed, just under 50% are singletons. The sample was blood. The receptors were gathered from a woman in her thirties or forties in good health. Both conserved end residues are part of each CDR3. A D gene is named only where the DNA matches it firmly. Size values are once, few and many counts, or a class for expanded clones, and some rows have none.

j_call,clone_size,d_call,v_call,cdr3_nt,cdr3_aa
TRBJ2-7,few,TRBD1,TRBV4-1,TGCGCCAGCAGCCAAACTATGACAGGGTGGTCCGAGCAGTACTTC,CASSQTMTGWSEQYF
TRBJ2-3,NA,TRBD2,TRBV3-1,TGTGCCAGCAGCCAAGAACTAGCGAACTCCGATACGCAGTATTTT,CASSQELANSDTQYF
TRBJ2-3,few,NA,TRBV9,TGTGCCAGCAGCTTCCGGGACAATCTCGTCCTTTCCACAGATACGCAGTATTTT,CASSFRDNLVLSTDTQYF
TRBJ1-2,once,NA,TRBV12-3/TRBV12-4,TGTGCCAGCAGTTTTTACCTGTATGGCTACACCTTC,CASSFYLYGYTF
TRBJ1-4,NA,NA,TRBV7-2,TGTGCCAGCAGCTCGCCGGGAGAAAAACTGTTTTTT,CASSSPGEKLFF
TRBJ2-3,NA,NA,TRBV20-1,TGCAGTGCTAGAACGGCGGTTACCTACACAGATAGGCAGTATTTT,CSARTAVTYTDRQYF
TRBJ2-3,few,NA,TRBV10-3,TGTGCCATCAGTGAGACCGAAGGAGGGCGTCGTATGGATACGCAGTATTTT,CAISETEGGRRMDTQYF
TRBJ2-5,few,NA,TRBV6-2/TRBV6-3,TGTGCCAGCAGTTACGCGGGCCCTAGCTGGGATCAAGAGACCCAGTACTTC,CASSYAGPSWDQETQYF
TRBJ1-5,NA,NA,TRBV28,TGTGCCAGCAGTACAAAGGGGAATCAGCCCCAGCATTTT,CASSTKGNQPQHF
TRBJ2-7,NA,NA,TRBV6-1,TGTGCCAGCGAAACAGGCGCCTACGAGCAGTACTTC,CASETGAYEQYF
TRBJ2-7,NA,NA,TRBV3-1,TGTGCCAGCAGCCAAGATTTCCGGCAGGGAGCCTACGAGCAGTACTTC,CASSQDFRQGAYEQYF
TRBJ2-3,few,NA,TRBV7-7,TGTGCTAGCAGCCCGGACGGCCTTGTTGACAAGTATTTT,CASSPDGLVDKYF
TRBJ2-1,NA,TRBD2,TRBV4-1,TGCGCCAGCAGCCAACCGGGACTAGCGGGGGGTAGTCATGAGCAGTTCTTC,CASSQPGLAGGSHEQFF
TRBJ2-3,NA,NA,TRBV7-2,TGTGCCAGCAGCTTAGTCCTACCTCCCGATACGCAGTATTTT,CASSLVLPPDTQYF
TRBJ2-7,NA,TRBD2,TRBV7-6,TGTGCCAGCAGCTTAGGTTCGCTAGCGGGGGCCTACGAGCAGTACTTC,CASSLGSLAGAYEQYF